These 4 T cell receptor beta chains share one sample of origin, sequenced in a study of patients and donors after allogeneic stem cell transplantation. TCRdb reprocessed the RT-PCR reads with MiXCR, giving one entry per CDR3 protein. In the table there are about 90,000 distinct CDR3 sequences, approximately 49% of which are singletons. The sample comprised blood, either unsorted or a sorted T cell fraction (not recorded which). These receptors all stem from a human donor who was either an allogeneic HSCT recipient or a stem cell or donor lymphocyte infusion donor (not recorded which). It is not recorded whose cells these are; they may come from a transplant donor.

This chain connects TRBV6-5 to TRBJ1-2, with 9 nucleotides matching TRBD1. V was clipped by 2 bases and J by 4 bases; unmatched bases: 11. Germline CDR1 MNHEY, CDR2 SVGAGI. This CDR3 contains 17 residues. DNA of the CDR3: TGTGCCAGCAGTTACGGGGGGCTGGGACAGGGTTTCTATGGCTACACCTTC. Amino acid sequence: CASSYGGLGQGFYGYTF.

This clonotype was counted between two and nine times. The chain links TRBV7-9 to TRBJ1-5; 7 bases are a match to TRBD1. J gave up 2 bases and V 2 bases, and 6 bases lay outside the gene matches. The CDR3 covers 16 residues. The germline V gene has CDR1 SEHNR and CDR2 FQNEAQ (reference sequence). In DNA, the CDR3 is TGTGCCAGCAGCTTAAACAGGGGTTTCGGCAATCAGCCCCAGCATTTT. Residues: CASSLNRGFGNQPQHF. The full variable domain, in which reference TRBV7-9 and TRBJ1-5 provide the parts outside the CDR3, is DTGVSQNPRHKITKRGQNVTFRCDPISEHNRLYWYRQTLGQGPEFLTYFQNEAQLEKSRLLSDRFSAERPKGSFSTLEIQRTEQGDSAMYLCASSLNRGFGNQPQHFGDGTRLSIL.

V and J are TRBV7-6 and TRBJ1-4, with D possibly being TRBD1 (5 bases). V lost 5 bases and J 10 bases, leaving 14 bases between the germline ends. The CDR3 length is 13 residues. Germline CDR1 and CDR2: SGHVS and FNYEAQ. This CDR3 reads CASSLETGGKLFF. CDR3 nucleotide sequence: TGTGCCAGCAGCCTTGAAACGGGGGGAAAACTGTTTTTT.

The rearrangement uses TRBV6-5 and TRBJ1-1, with D perhaps TRBD1 (5 bases). This CDR3 contains 13 residues. Looked up from germline, CDR1 is MNHEY and CDR2 is SVGAGI. Trimming removed 2 bases at V and 5 bases at J, with 9 bases between. The CDR3 region is CASSYARDTEAFF. Written as DNA, the CDR3 is TGTGCCAGCAGTTACGCCAGGGATACTGAAGCTTTCTTT.